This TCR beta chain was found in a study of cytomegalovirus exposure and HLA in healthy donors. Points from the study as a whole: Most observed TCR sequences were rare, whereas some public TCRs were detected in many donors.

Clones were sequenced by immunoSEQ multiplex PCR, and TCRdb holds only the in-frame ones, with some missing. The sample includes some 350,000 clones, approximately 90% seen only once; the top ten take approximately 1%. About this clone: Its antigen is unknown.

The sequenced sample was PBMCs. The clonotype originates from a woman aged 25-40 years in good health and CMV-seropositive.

The CDR3 region is CASSLWSLRDTQYF. Written as DNA, the CDR3 is TGCGCCAGCAGCTTGTGGTCTTTACGGGATACGCAGTATTTT. The rearrangement joins TRBV5-1 to TRBJ2-3; D ambiguous. CDR3 length: 14 amino acids. The germline V gene has CDR1 SGHRS and CDR2 YFSETQ. Trimming removed 1 base from V and 6 bases from J, with 12 bases in between.